The entry below gives a single T cell receptor (beta chain) sequence along with its context. Per the original methods: Reference gene primer amplification yielded estimated nucleated cell counts. Clones were sequenced by immunoSEQ multiplex PCR, and TCRdb holds only the in-frame ones, with some missing. The V and J calls and clone size are taken from that table; D and trimming were inferred from the DNA. This sample has 470,000 or so clones, with around 88% found just once. These data are taken from a study of blood T cell repertoires in COVID-19. About the study: Samples representing acute and convalescent COVID-19 were sourced from the United States, Italy and Spain. Sources were T cells, B-cell-depleted T cells, or PBMCs; the material itself was cDNA or gDNA.

The CDR3 has 16 amino acids. Unmatched junction bases numbered 12, after V lost 7 bases and J lost 7 bases. CDR1 is KGHDR, CDR2 SFDVKD, per germline. The V gene is TRBV24-1, the J gene TRBJ2-1, with 10 bases fitting TRBD2. Sequences were obtained from peripheral blood. This receptor was taken from a woman aged 30 to 39 with acute or convalescent COVID-19. In DNA form, the CDR3 reads TGTGCCACCAGCGAGAAAGAGCGGGGGGGCTGGAATGAGCAGTTCTTC. Protein product: CATSEKERGGWNEQFF.